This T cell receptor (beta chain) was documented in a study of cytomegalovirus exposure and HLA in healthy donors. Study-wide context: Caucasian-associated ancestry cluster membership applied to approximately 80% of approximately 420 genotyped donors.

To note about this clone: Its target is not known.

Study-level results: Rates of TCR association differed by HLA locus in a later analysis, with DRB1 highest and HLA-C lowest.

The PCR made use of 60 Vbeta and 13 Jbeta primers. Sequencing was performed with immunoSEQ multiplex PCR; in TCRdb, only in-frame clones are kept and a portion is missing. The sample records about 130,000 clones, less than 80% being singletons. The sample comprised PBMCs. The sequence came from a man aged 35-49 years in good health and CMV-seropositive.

As DNA, the CDR3 is TGCGCCAGCAGCTTAGGGACAGGGATCTATGGCTACACCTTC. Protein sequence: CASSLGTGIYGYTF. The J gene is TRBJ1-2, the V gene TRBV5-1, with 9 bases that match TRBD1. The J segment lost 4 bases and the V segment lost 2 bases, leaving 3 bases of the junction unmatched. The CDR3 is made up of 14 amino acids. Germline CDR1 and CDR2: SGHRS and YFSETQ.